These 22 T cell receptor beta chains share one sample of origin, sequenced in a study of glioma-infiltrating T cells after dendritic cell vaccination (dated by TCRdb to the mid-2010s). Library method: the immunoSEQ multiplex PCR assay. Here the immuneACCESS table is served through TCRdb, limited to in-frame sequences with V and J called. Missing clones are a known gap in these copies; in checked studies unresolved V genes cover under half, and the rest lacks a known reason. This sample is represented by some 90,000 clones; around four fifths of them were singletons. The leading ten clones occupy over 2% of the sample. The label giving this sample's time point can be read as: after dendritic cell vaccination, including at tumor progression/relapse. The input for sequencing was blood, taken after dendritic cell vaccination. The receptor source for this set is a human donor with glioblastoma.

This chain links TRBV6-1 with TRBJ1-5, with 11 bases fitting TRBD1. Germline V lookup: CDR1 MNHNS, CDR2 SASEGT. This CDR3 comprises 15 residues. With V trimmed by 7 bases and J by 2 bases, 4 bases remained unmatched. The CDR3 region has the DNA TGTGCCAGCACCCTGGGACAGGGGGGCAATCAGCCCCAGCATTTT. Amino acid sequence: CASTLGQGGNQPQHF.

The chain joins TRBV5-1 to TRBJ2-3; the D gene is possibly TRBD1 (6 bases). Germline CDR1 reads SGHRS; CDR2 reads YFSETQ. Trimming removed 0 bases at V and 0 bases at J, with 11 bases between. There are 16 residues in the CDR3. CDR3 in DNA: TGCGCCAGCAGCTTGGAATTGGGGGCTAGCACAGATACGCAGTATTTT. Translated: CASSLELGASTDTQYF. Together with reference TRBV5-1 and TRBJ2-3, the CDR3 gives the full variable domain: KAGVTQTPRYLIKTRGQQVTLSCSPISGHRSVSWYQQTPGQGLQFLFEYFSETQRNKGNFPGRFSGRQFSNSRSEMNVSTLELGDSALYLCASSLELGASTDTQYFGPGTRLTVL.

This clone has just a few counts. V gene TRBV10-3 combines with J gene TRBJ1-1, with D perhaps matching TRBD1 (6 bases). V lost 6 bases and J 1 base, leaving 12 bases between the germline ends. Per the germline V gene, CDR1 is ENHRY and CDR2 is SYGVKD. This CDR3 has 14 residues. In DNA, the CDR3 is TGTGCCATCAGCCCCACGACAGGGAACACTGAAGCTTTCTTT. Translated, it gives CAISPTTGNTEAFF.

CDR3 sequence reads: CSVEVEPGDTGELFF. The DNA of the CDR3 is TGCAGCGTTGAGGTCGAACCGGGGGACACCGGGGAGCTGTTTTTT. The V gene is TRBV29-1, the J gene TRBJ2-2; D may be TRBD2 (6 bases). The CDR3 has 15 residues. Trimming cost V 3 bases and J 3 bases, with 14 bases left between them. CDR1 SQVTM and CDR2 ANQGSEA come from the germline V gene.

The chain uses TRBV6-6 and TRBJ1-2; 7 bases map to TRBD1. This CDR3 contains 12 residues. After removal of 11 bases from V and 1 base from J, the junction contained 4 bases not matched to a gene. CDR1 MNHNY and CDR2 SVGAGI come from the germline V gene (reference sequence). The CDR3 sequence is CAGGGLNYGYTF. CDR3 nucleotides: TGTGCCGGAGGGGGCCTTAACTATGGCTACACCTTC.

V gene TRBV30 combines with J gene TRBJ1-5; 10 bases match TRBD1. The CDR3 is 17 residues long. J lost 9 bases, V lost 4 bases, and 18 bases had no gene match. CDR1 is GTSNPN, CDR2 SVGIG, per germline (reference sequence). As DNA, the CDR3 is TGTGCCTGGATGGTGCCTAACCGGGACAGGGGTGGACGGCCCCAGCATTTT. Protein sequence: CAWMVPNRDRGGRPQHF.

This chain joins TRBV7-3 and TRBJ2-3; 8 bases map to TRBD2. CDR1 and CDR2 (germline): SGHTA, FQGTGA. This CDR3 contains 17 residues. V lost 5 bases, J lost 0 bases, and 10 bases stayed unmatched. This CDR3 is CASSIGVASGSTDTQYF. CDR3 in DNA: TGTGCCAGCAGCATTGGGGTGGCTAGCGGGAGCACAGATACGCAGTATTTT.

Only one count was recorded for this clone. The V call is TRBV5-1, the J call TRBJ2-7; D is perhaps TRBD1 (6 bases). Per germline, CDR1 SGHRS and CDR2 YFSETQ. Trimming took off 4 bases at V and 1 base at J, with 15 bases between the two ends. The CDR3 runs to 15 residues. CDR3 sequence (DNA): TGCGCCAGCAGCACCAAACCGGACAGTTCCTACGAGCAGTACGTC. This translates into CASSTKPDSSYEQYV.

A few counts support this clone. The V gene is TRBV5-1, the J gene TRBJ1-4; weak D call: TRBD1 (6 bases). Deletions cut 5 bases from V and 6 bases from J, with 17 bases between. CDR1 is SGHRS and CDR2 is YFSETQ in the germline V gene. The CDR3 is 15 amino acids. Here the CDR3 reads CASRKRGGADEKLFF. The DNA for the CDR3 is TGCGCCAGCAGAAAAAGGGGGGGCGCCGATGAAAAACTGTTTTTT.

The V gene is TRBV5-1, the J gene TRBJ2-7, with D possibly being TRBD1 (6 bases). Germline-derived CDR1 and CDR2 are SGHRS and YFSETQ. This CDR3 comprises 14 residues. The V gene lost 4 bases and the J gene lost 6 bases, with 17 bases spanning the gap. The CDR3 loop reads CASSQGTALAEQYF. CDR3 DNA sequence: TGCGCCAGCAGCCAGGGGACGGCCTTAGCCGAGCAGTACTTC. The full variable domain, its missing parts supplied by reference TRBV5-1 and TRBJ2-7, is KAGVTQTPRYLIKTRGQQVTLSCSPISGHRSVSWYQQTPGQGLQFLFEYFSETQRNKGNFPGRFSGRQFSNSRSEMNVSTLELGDSALYLCASSQGTALAEQYFGPGTRLTVT.

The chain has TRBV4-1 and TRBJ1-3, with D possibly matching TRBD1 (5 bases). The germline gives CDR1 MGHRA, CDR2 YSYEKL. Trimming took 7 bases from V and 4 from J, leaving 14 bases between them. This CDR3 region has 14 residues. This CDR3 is CASTPTGLGNTIYF. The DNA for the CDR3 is TGCGCCAGCACCCCAACAGGCCTCGGAAACACCATATATTTT.

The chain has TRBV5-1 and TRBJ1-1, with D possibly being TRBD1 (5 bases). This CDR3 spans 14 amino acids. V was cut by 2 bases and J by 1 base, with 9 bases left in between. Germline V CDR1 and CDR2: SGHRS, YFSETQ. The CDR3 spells CASSFFGQNTEAFF. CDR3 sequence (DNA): TGCGCCAGCAGCTTTTTCGGACAGAACACTGAAGCTTTCTTT.

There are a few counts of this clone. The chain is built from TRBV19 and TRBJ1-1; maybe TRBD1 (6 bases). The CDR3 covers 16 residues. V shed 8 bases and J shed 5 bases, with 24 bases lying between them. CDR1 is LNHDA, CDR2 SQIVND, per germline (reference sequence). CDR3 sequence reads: CASPPGGLGEGTEAFF. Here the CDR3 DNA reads TGTGCCAGTCCTCCCGGGGGGCTGGGCGAAGGTACTGAAGCTTTCTTT. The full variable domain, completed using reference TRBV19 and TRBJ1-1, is DGGITQSPKYLFRKEGQNVTLSCEQNLNHDAMYWYRQDPGQGLRLIYYSQIVNDFQKGDIAEGYSVSREKKESFPLTVTSAQKNPTAFYLCASPPGGLGEGTEAFFGQGTRLTVV.

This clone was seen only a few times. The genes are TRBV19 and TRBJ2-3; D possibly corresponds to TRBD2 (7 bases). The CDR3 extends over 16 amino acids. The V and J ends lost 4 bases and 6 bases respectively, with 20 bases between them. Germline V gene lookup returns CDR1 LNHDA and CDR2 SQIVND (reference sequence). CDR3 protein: CASSTGEGGRSDTQYF. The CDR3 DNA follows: TGTGCCAGTAGTACCGGGGAGGGGGGGAGGTCGGATACGCAGTATTTT.

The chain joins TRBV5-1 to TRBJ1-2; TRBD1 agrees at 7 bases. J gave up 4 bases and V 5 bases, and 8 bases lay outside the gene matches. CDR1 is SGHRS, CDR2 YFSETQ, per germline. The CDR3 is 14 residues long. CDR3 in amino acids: CASRSEGASYGYTF. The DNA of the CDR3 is TGCGCCAGCAGATCTGAGGGGGCCAGCTATGGCTACACCTTC. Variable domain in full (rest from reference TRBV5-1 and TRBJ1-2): KAGVTQTPRYLIKTRGQQVTLSCSPISGHRSVSWYQQTPGQGLQFLFEYFSETQRNKGNFPGRFSGRQFSNSRSEMNVSTLELGDSALYLCASRSEGASYGYTFGSGTRLTVV.

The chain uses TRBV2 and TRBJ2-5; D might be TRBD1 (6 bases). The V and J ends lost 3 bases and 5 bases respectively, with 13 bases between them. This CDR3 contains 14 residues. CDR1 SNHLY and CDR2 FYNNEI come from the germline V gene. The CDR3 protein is CASSERVGGETQYF. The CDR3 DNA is TGTGCCAGCAGTGAGCGGGTTGGGGGCGAGACCCAGTACTTC.

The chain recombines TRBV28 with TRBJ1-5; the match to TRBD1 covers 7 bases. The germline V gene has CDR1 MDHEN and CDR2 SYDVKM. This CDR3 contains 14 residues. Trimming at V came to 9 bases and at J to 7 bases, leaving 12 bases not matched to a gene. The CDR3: CASQNPQGRQPQHF. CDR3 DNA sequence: TGTGCCAGTCAAAACCCACAGGGGCGGCAGCCCCAGCATTTT. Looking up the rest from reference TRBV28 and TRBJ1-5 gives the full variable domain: DVKVTQSSRYLVKRTGEKVFLECVQDMDHENMFWYRQDPGLGLRLIYFSYDVKMKEKGDIPEGYSVSREKKERFSLILESASTNQTSMYLCASQNPQGRQPQHFGDGTRLSIL.

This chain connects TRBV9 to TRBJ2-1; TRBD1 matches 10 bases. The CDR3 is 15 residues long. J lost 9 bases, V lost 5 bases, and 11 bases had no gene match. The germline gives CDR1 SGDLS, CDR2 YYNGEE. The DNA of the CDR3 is TGTGCCAGCAGTCGACAGGGGGCGTCAGTCGTTGAGCAGTTCTTC. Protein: CASSRQGASVVEQFF.

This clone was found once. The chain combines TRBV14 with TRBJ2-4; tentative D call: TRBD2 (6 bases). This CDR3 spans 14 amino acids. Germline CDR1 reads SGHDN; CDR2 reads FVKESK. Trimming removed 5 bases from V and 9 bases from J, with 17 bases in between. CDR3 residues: CASSLAGLGGIQYF. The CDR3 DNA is TGTGCCAGCAGCTTAGCCGGACTGGGGGGCATTCAGTACTTC.

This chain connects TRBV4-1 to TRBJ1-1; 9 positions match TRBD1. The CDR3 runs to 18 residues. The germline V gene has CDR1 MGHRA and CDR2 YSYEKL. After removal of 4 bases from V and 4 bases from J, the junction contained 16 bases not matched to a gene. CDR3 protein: CASSRDRDRAEGSTEAFF. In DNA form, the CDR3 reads TGCGCCAGCAGCCGGGACCGGGACAGGGCTGAGGGTAGCACTGAAGCTTTCTTT.

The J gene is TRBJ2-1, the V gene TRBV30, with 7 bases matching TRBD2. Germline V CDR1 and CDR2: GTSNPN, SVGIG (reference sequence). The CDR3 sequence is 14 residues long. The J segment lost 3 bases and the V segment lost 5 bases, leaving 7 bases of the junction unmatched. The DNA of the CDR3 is TGTGCCTGGGGGGAGGGCCATAACTACAATGAGCAGTTCTTC. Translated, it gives CAWGEGHNYNEQFF. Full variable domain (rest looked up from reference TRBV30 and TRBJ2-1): SQTIHQWPATLVQPVGSPLSLECTVEGTSNPNLYWYRQAAGRGLQLLFYSVGIGQISSEVPQNLSASRPQDRQFILSSKKLLLSDSGFYLCAWGEGHNYNEQFFGPGTRLTVL.

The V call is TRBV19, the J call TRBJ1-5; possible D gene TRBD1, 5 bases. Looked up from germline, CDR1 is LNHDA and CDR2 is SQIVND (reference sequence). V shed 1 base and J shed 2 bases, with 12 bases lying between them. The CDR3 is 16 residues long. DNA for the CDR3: TGTGCCAGTAGTATAGCGCAGGGATTCGGCAATCAGCCCCAGCATTTT. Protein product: CASSIAQGFGNQPQHF.